This entry is about one T cell receptor (beta chain). The data derive from a study of shared clonotypes between healthy human individuals. Repertoires were generated with immunoSEQ multiplex PCR, while TCRdb's copy carries only in-frame clones and drops some. The sample carries roughly 2,300,000 clones, about 90% recorded once. Trimming cost V 3 bases and J 5 bases, with 7 bases left between them. The CDR3 is 11 amino acids. Germline-derived CDR1 and CDR2 are SQVTM and ANQGSEA. The clonotype comes from a man aged 18 to 35 in good health. Some clones in this sample may be carry-over from other donors' samples. V is TRBV29-1 and J is TRBJ2-5, with D unresolved. The sequenced sample was naive CD4+ T cells from PBMCs. Described subset: CD45RA+ positively selected. CDR3 loop: CSVDGDETQYF. The CDR3, as DNA: TGCAGCGTTGATGGTGATGAGACCCAGTACTTC.